This T cell receptor beta chain was recovered during a study of blood T cells in healthy people across ages. Study results and caveats: A strong correlation was seen between TCR beta diversity and naive T cell percentage.

PCR was performed a second time for about 7 to 11 cycles using a sample-barcoded 5' primer and a J-beta primer mix. Via MiXCR, TCRdb re-called the 5' RACE reads, giving one row per CDR3 protein. The sample holds more than 1,000,000 distinct CDR3 sequences, under 30% seen once. For this clonotype: Its specificity is unknown.

The CDR3 consists of 14 residues. The V end was cut by 5 bases, the J end by 0 bases, with 7 bases between. This sample also belongs to another study, concerning T cells of mothers and their children.

This clonotype originated in a girl aged 2 to 10 in good health. The rearrangement uses TRBV12-3 or TRBV12-4 and TRBJ1-4; no clear D gene. Sequencing was carried out using blood. CDR3 sequence reads: CASSTAATNEKLFF. CDR3 bases: TGTGCCAGCAGTACCGCAGCAACTAATGAAAAACTGTTTTTT.